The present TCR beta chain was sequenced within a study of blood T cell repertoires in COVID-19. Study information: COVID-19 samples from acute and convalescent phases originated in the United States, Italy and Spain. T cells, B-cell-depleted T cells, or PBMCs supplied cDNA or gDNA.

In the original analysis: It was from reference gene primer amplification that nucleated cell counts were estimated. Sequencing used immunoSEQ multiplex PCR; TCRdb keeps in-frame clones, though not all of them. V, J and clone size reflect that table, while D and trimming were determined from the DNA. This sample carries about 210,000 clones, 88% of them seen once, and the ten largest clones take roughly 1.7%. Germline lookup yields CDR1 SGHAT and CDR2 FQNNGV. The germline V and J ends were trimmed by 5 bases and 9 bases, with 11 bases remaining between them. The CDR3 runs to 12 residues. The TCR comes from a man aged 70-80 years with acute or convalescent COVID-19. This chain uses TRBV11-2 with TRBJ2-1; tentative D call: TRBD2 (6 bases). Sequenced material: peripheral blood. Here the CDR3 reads CASSEGLSEQFF. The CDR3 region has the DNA TGTGCCAGCAGCGAGGGACTTAGTGAGCAGTTCTTC. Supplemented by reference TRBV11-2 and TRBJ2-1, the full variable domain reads EAGVAQSPRYKIIEKRQSVAFWCNPISGHATLYWYQQILGQGPKLLIQFQNNGVVDDSQLPKDRFSAERLKGVDSTLKIQPAKLEDSAVYLCASSEGLSEQFFGPGTRLTVL.